The entry that follows covers one TCR beta chain sequence. The target of this receptor is not known. No quality values exist for individual bases; no much larger clone is one base distant. The entry originates in a study of OX40 agonist ivuxolimab in advanced cancers. For the study in its entirety: Ivuxolimab, which targeted the costimulatory receptor OX40 (CD134), was an agonistic, fully human IgG2 monoclonal antibody. In the dose-escalation cohort, 70% to 85% of patients were male, and the mean age was about 55 years, with a range of roughly 20 to 80. The paper reports the monotherapy dose-escalation portion (N = 52 patients) of the phase I ivuxolimab trial. Intravenous ivuxolimab was administered to patients every 2 weeks at six dose levels: 0.01, 0.1, 0.3, 1.5, 3 and 10 mg/kg. Peripheral TCRbeta sequencing aimed to test whether ivuxolimab altered TCR sequence diversity and caused clonal T-cell expansion. Partial responses occurred in three dose-escalation patients: two with cutaneous melanoma and one with hepatocellular carcinoma. Patients were allowed to have had prior anti-PD-1, anti-PD-L1 or anti-CTLA-4 therapy, and 40% of the dose-escalation patients had been treated with checkpoint inhibitors. Of the 50 or so patients in dose escalation, some 19 had hepatocellular carcinoma, about 15 had melanoma, 9 had renal cell carcinoma and 9 had head and neck cancer. What the research found in general, with its limitations: Low levels of normalized T-cell clonal expansion were also seen in some nonresponding patients. In the 0.1-3.0 mg/kg groups, partial responders had among the lowest normalized peripheral clonal expansion, particularly in CD8+ T cells. On average, CD8+ T cells showed more expanded clones than CD4+ T cells after ivuxolimab. At doses from 0.1 to 3.0 mg/kg, clonal expansion was seen in both CD4+ and CD8+ blood T cells between baseline and week 6. The antigen specificity of the clonally expanded peripheral T cells was not determined.

The trial excluded patients who had a history of autoimmune disease or who were on systemic immunosuppression. Peripheral blood for TCR sequencing was collected from all dose cohorts at baseline, on cycle 4 day 1, and on cycle 7 day 1. Samples came from an open-label, multicenter, first-in-human phase I dose-escalation trial of ivuxolimab. Adults with locally advanced or metastatic melanoma, renal cell carcinoma, hepatocellular carcinoma or head and neck squamous cell carcinoma were enrolled in the trial. Before TCR sequencing, CD4+ and CD8+ T cells were separately sorted from peripheral blood. Taken from cysteine to phenylalanine, the CDR3 has 14 residues. Of the read, only the CDR3 DNA is kept; its 42 bases are in frame from base 1. The germline V and J ends show losses of 6 bases and 5 bases respectively, and no gene match explains 7 bases of the junction. CDR1 and CDR2 were assigned from the germline V gene as SQVTM and ANQGSEA.

For sequencing of the TCRbeta CDR3 region, genomic DNA was extracted from the sorted cells. The immunoSEQ Assay was used for sequencing of TCRbeta CDR3 regions. The table was pulled from immuneACCESS by TCRdb, which kept in-frame rearrangements only. Such tables lose some clones; where checked, under half of the loss comes from unresolved V genes, and the rest has no known cause. Recorded for this sample are fewer than 50,000 clones; roughly nine tenths of them occurred a single time. The ten top clones hold around 17% of the sample. Sequencing used CD4+ or CD8+ T cells sorted from blood, obtained in a trial of the OX40 agonist ivuxolimab. This TCR derives from an adult with an advanced solid tumor such as melanoma, head and neck, liver or kidney cancer. The chain is encoded by TRBV29-1 joined to TRBJ2-1, with 10 bases in between that match TRBD2. Read as DNA, the sequence is TGCAGCGTCCTCCTAGCGGGGGACAACAATGAGCAGTTCTTC. It is translated as CSVLLAGDNNEQFF.